The 21 T cell receptor beta chains listed next were all sequenced from one sample in a study of cytomegalovirus exposure and HLA in healthy donors. The PCR was carried out with 60 Vbeta primers and 13 Jbeta primers. Produced via immunoSEQ multiplex PCR; TCRdb's table is partial and in-frame only. Found here are about 140,000 clones, under 90% of them singletons; the top ten hold about 4.3%. The sequenced material came from PBMCs. The source of these receptors is a man in his forties or fifties in good health and CMV-seronegative.

In its sample, this clone was seen once. The chain links TRBV6-4 to TRBJ1-2; possibly TRBD1 for D (6 bases). The CDR3 loop spans 13 amino acids. CDR1 and CDR2 (germline): MRHNA, SNTAGT. V gave up 3 bases and J gave up 4 bases, with 9 bases separating them. This chain's CDR3 is CASSEQGSYGYTF. The CDR3, as DNA: TGTGCCAGCAGTGAACAGGGTAGCTATGGCTACACCTTC.

This clone was seen more than once but under ten times. The rearrangement joins TRBV9 to TRBJ1-5; possibly TRBD1 for D (6 bases). Germline-derived CDR1 and CDR2 are SGDLS and YYNGEE. The CDR3 covers 15 residues. The V gene lost 4 bases and the J gene lost 0 bases, with 11 bases spanning the gap. CDR3 in amino acids: CASSQGMYSNQPQHF. CDR3 bases: TGTGCCAGCAGCCAGGGGATGTATAGCAATCAGCCCCAGCATTTT. Full variable domain (rest looked up from reference TRBV9 and TRBJ1-5): DSGVTQTPKHLITATGQRVTLRCSPRSGDLSVYWYQQSLDQGLQFLIQYYNGEERAKGNILERFSAQQFPDLHSELNLSSLELGDSALYFCASSQGMYSNQPQHFGDGTRLSIL.

The chain has TRBV2 and TRBJ2-2; TRBD1 matches at 9 bases. Losses at the gene ends were 5 bases for V and 0 bases for J; bases not matched to a gene: 4. From germline, CDR1 is SNHLY and CDR2 FYNNEI. This CDR3 region has 16 residues. CDR3 region: CASSRQGVTNTGELFF. DNA of the CDR3: TGTGCCAGCAGTCGACAGGGGGTTACGAACACCGGGGAGCTGTTTTTT.

The chain joins TRBV19 to TRBJ1-1; tentative D call: TRBD1 (6 bases). The germline V gene encodes CDR1 LNHDA and CDR2 SQIVND (reference sequence). CDR3 length: 15 residues. Trimming shortened V by 1 base and J by 4 bases, and 13 bases separated the two germline ends. CDR3 sequence: CASSIGWGQVTEAFF. CDR3 DNA: TGTGCCAGTAGTATAGGATGGGGGCAGGTCACTGAAGCTTTCTTT.

V is TRBV27 and J is TRBJ1-5, with D possibly matching TRBD1 (5 bases). This CDR3 is built from 16 residues. V was clipped by 3 bases and J by 2 bases, with 14 bases between them. Germline CDR1 is MNHEY and CDR2 is SMNVEV (reference sequence). CDR3 nucleotides: TGTGCCAGCAGTTTTGGGGGGGTTGTTGGCAATCAGCCCCAGCATTTT. Encoded protein: CASSFGGVVGNQPQHF.

V usage is TRBV7-9 and J usage is TRBJ1-2; D not resolved. The germline gives CDR1 SEHNR, CDR2 FQNEAQ (reference sequence). Trimming shortened V by 1 base and J by 5 bases, and 11 bases separated the two germline ends. The CDR3 has 14 residues. In DNA, the CDR3 is TGTGCCAGCAGCTTAGAGCAGGCGCCTTATGGCTACACCTTC. It codes for CASSLEQAPYGYTF.

This chain's CDR3 is CASSESGRDYEQYF. In nucleotides, the CDR3 is TGCGCCAGCAGTGAGTCGGGCAGGGACTACGAGCAGTACTTC. This chain links TRBV10-1 with TRBJ2-7; tentative D call: TRBD1 (5 bases). CDR3 length: 14 residues. Germline V gene lookup returns CDR1 WNHNN and CDR2 SYGVQD (reference sequence). V was trimmed by 0 bases and J by 3 bases, leaving 9 bases between them.

The V and J genes are TRBV25-1 and TRBJ1-1; no clear D. The V end lost 4 bases, the J end lost 5 bases, and 20 bases lay between the germline ends. The CDR3 spans 16 residues. CDR1 is MGHDK, CDR2 SYGVNS, per germline. DNA of the CDR3: TGTGCCAGCAGTGCCGACCCGGCGGGGTTTCGGACTGAAGCTTTCTTT. Translating it yields CASSADPAGFRTEAFF.

This chain joins TRBV27 and TRBJ2-5, with D unresolved. Germline values: CDR1 MNHEY, CDR2 SMNVEV (reference sequence). The CDR3 totals 9 residues. The V end was cut by 8 bases, the J end by 9 bases, with 7 bases between. The CDR3 DNA sequence: TGTGCCAGCCTCCGGGCCCAGTACTTC. As protein: CASLRAQYF.

This chain connects TRBV5-1 to TRBJ1-2, with D tentatively TRBD1 (5 bases). Deletions cut 3 bases from V and 4 bases from J, with 16 bases between. Germline V gives CDR1 SGHRS, CDR2 YFSETQ. The CDR3 is 15 amino acids. DNA of the CDR3: TGCGCCAGCAGCTCTGGGCAGACAGCCGGCTATGGCTACACCTTC. It translates to CASSSGQTAGYGYTF.

The chain recombines TRBV2 with TRBJ2-7; D uncertain. The CDR3 is made up of 10 amino acids. The germline V and J ends were trimmed by 8 bases and 3 bases, with 5 bases remaining between them. Germline-derived CDR1 and CDR2 are SNHLY and FYNNEI. In DNA, the CDR3 is TGTGCCAGCCAATTCTACGAGCAGTACTTC. Protein sequence: CASQFYEQYF.

This chain uses TRBV6-5 with TRBJ2-5; no clear D. The germline V and J ends were trimmed by 4 bases and 2 bases, with 5 bases remaining between them. Looked up from germline, CDR1 is MNHEY and CDR2 is SVGAGI. This CDR3 region has 12 residues. This CDR3 reads CASSSVQETQYF. The DNA for the CDR3 is TGTGCCAGCAGTTCCGTACAAGAGACCCAGTACTTC.

The genes are TRBV19 and TRBJ2-7, with a weak D call TRBD1 (6 bases). CDR3 length: 13 residues. V was clipped by 1 base and J by 7 bases, with 11 bases between them. In germline, CDR1 is LNHDA, CDR2 SQIVND (reference sequence). The CDR3 DNA follows: TGTGCCAGTAGTATAGGCCCCGGACAGGAGCAGTACTTC. Protein: CASSIGPGQEQYF.

The V call is TRBV9, the J call TRBJ2-7, with TRBD1 identical over 8 bases. Germline V gene data show CDR1 as SGDLS and CDR2 as YYNGEE. The CDR3 totals 15 residues. V shed 0 bases and J 2 bases; nucleotides not matched to a gene: 4. CDR3 sequence: CASSVDGQGPYEQYF. CDR3 DNA: TGTGCCAGCAGCGTAGACGGACAGGGTCCCTACGAGCAGTACTTC.

This rearrangement joins TRBV28 to TRBJ2-7; D is possibly TRBD1 (5 bases). CDR1 and CDR2 from the germline V gene are MDHEN and SYDVKM. This CDR3 is 15 amino acids long. Trimming took 5 bases from V and 1 from J, leaving 15 bases between them. The CDR3 protein is CASSRRAPTSYEQYF. For the CDR3, the DNA is TGTGCCAGCAGTCGCAGGGCGCCCACTTCCTACGAGCAGTACTTC.

The V gene is TRBV27, the J gene TRBJ2-1; D not certain. Germline loops: CDR1 MNHEY, CDR2 SMNVEV (reference sequence). Between the trimmed V and J ends, which lost 5 bases and 7 bases, there was a span of 18 bases. The CDR3 loop spans 15 amino acids. The CDR3 region has the DNA TGTGCCAGCAGTCGCCCACCGCTGGCCGTAAATGAGCAGTTCTTC. Residues: CASSRPPLAVNEQFF.

The chain carries TRBV5-1 and TRBJ2-5; perhaps TRBD2 as D (6 bases). Trimming left V 5 bases short and J 5 bases short, with 10 bases between. In germline, CDR1 is SGHRS, CDR2 YFSETQ. This CDR3 comprises 12 residues. CDR3 DNA: TGCGCCAGCAGGCGGGACGGGGAGACCCAGTACTTC. It yields the protein CASRRDGETQYF.

This clone was detected only once. The rearrangement uses TRBV4-1 and TRBJ1-1; D might be TRBD1 (6 bases). V was pared by 9 bases and J by 3 bases, with 17 bases between. CDR3 length: 14 amino acids. Germline loops: CDR1 MGHRA, CDR2 YSYEKL. The CDR3 loop is CASNLKGGDTEAFF. The DNA for the CDR3 is TGCGCCAGTAATCTAAAGGGGGGGGACACTGAAGCTTTCTTT.

Concerning this clone itself: This specimen includes other DNA sequences encoding the same CDR3. The chain is built from TRBV6-4 and TRBJ2-5; 10 nucleotides match TRBD1. From germline, CDR1 is MRHNA and CDR2 SNTAGT. The CDR3 consists of 14 residues. V shed 3 bases, J shed 5 bases, and the junction held 3 bases outside the gene matches. CDR3 DNA sequence: TGTGCCAGCAGTGAGACAGGGGGCGGGGAGACCCAGTACTTC. This sequence encodes CASSETGGGETQYF.

The chain has TRBV6-6 and TRBJ1-5; TRBD1 might be the D (6 bases). Trimming removed 5 bases from V and 7 bases from J, with 15 bases in between. The CDR3 is made up of 14 amino acids. Germline CDR1 is MNHNY and CDR2 is SVGAGI (reference sequence). CDR3 in DNA: TGTGCCAGCAGTCCCGGGACACGGGCCCAGCCCCAGCATTTT. Translating gives CASSPGTRAQPQHF.

This rearrangement joins TRBV18 to TRBJ1-4; possibly TRBD1 for D (5 bases). Germline V gene data show CDR1 as KGHSH and CDR2 as LQKENI. The ends were cut back, 6 bases at V and 4 bases at J, with 9 bases in the middle. This CDR3 has 13 amino acids. CDR3 DNA: TGTGCCAGCTCCGGGGGTCTTAATGAAAAACTGTTTTTT. Its translation is CASSGGLNEKLFF.